This TCR beta chain came from a study of blood T cell repertoires in COVID-19. On the study more broadly: In each case, the material was cDNA or gDNA derived from T cells, B-cell-depleted T cells, or PBMCs.

The CDR3 runs to 16 residues. V gave up 2 bases and J gave up 3 bases; unmatched junction bases: 7. From germline, CDR1 is SGHRS and CDR2 YFSETQ. Produced via immunoSEQ multiplex PCR; TCRdb's table is partial and in-frame only. The table has 110,000 to 150,000 clones, about 85% seen once. V usage is TRBV5-1 and J usage is TRBJ1-3; TRBD1 agrees at 8 bases. The origin of this receptor is a woman aged 40 to 50 who had recovered from COVID-19. The sequenced sample was PBMCs or T cells enriched from blood (not recorded which). CDR3 protein: CASSFGNTGGGNTIYF. CDR3 DNA: TGCGCCAGCAGCTTCGGTAATACAGGGGGTGGAAACACCATATATTTT.